This record concerns one T cell receptor beta chain sequence. The data stem from a study of blood T cell repertoires in COVID-19. The overall study: Researchers got acute and convalescent COVID-19 samples from the United States, Italy and Spain. T cells, B-cell-depleted T cells, or PBMCs supplied cDNA or gDNA.

Germline V gene data show CDR1 as LNHDA and CDR2 as SQIVND (reference sequence). The CDR3 is made up of 15 amino acids. Deletions cut 5 bases from V and 1 base from J, with 11 bases between. Original analysis: Amplification of reference gene primers was used by the study to estimate nucleated cell counts. Clones were read by immunoSEQ multiplex PCR, and TCRdb kept only the in-frame ones, dropping some. V and J calls and clone size come straight from that table; D and trimming were deduced from the DNA. Of over 200,000 clones in the sample, approximately 90% are singletons; the top ten hold about 0.99%.

The source material was peripheral blood. The TCR comes from a woman aged 40 to 50 who had recovered from COVID-19. J is TRBJ2-2 and V is TRBV19, with a weak D call TRBD1 (6 bases). The DNA for the CDR3 is TGTGCCAGTAGTGGACAGCACATGAACACCGGGGAGCTGTTTTTT. Its translation is CASSGQHMNTGELFF.